What follows are 24 T cell receptor beta chains derived from one specimen sequenced in a study of T-cell memory formation after mild COVID-19. MiXCR, run by TCRdb on the 5' RACE reads, gives a single entry per CDR3 protein. In the table there are a few hundred thousand distinct CDR3 sequences, about 15% of which are singletons. Sequencing used PBMCs or a T cell subset sorted from them (not recorded which). The origin of the receptors is a man between 18 and 35 years old who had mild COVID-19 (a few samples of this study predate the infection). Cell type and time point are not known.

This clonotype was seen more than once but under ten times. The rearrangement uses TRBV6-2 or TRBV6-3 and TRBJ2-1, with D possibly being TRBD1 (5 bases). The V and J ends lost 2 bases and 6 bases respectively, with 17 bases between them. This CDR3 region has 16 residues. Germline V CDR1 and CDR2: MNHEY, SVGEGT. CDR3 loop: CASSYHQGISVNEQFF. CDR3 in DNA: TGTGCCAGCAGTTACCATCAGGGAATCAGTGTCAATGAGCAGTTCTTC.

V and J are TRBV6-1 and TRBJ2-3; 9 bases line up with TRBD1. After removal of 11 bases from V and 2 bases from J, the junction contained 8 bases not matched to a gene. CDR1 MNHNS and CDR2 SASEGT come from the germline V gene. This CDR3 comprises 14 residues. The CDR3 spells CAGGTGTTTDTQYF. Written as DNA, the CDR3 is TGTGCCGGGGGGACAGGGACGACCACAGATACGCAGTATTTT.

This clonotype was seen more than once but under ten times. The V and J genes are TRBV9 and TRBJ2-3; no clear D. The CDR3 is 15 amino acids. Between the trimmed V and J ends, which lost 4 bases and 1 base, there was a span of 13 bases. The germline V gene has CDR1 SGDLS and CDR2 YYNGEE. In DNA, the CDR3 is TGTGCCAGCAGCCAGAGTAGCCGTGGCACAGATACGCAGTATTTT. It is translated as CASSQSSRGTDTQYF.

In its sample, this clonotype was seen a few times. The CDR3 coding sequence is TGTGCCAGCAGTTCGCCCGATACAGGGCACTATGGCTACACCTTC. This codes for CASSSPDTGHYGYTF. This chain connects TRBV12-3 or TRBV12-4 to TRBJ1-2; TRBD1 is a possible D gene (6 bases). There are 15 residues in the CDR3. The V and J ends lost 4 bases and 3 bases respectively, with 15 bases between them.

This clonotype was counted a few times. The chain uses TRBV6-6 and TRBJ1-2; unclear D gene. V lost 5 bases and J lost 4, with 14 bases in between. The CDR3 consists of 14 residues. Germline V gives CDR1 MNHNY, CDR2 SVGAGI (reference sequence). The CDR3 bases are TGTGCCAGCAGTCCCGAAGGCCCCCGCTATGGCTACACCTTC. Its protein product is CASSPEGPRYGYTF.

There are many counts of this clonotype. This chain uses TRBV7-2 with TRBJ2-5, with a weak D call TRBD2 (5 bases). The CDR3 has 16 residues. Germline CDR1 SGHTA, CDR2 FQGNSA. V lost 4 bases and J 2 bases, leaving 17 bases between the germline ends. Here the CDR3 DNA reads TGTGCCAGCAGCTCAAGGCAAGGCGGGTTTCAAGAGACCCAGTACTTC. This encodes CASSSRQGGFQETQYF.

This clonotype was seen a few times. This rearrangement joins TRBV6-4 to TRBJ2-2; 7 nucleotides align to TRBD2. Germline V gene data show CDR1 as MRHNA and CDR2 as SNTAGT. This CDR3 contains 13 residues. V trimming: 6 bases; J trimming: 5 bases; junction bases outside the gene matches: 3. The CDR3 is CASRDGGTGELFF. CDR3 coding DNA: TGTGCCAGCAGGGACGGGGGGACCGGGGAGCTGTTTTTT.

This clonotype was counted only a few times. The chain is built from TRBV4-3 and TRBJ2-1; 9 nucleotides agree with TRBD1. With 0 bases clipped from V and 5 bases from J, the junction kept 5 bases outside the gene matches. Per germline, CDR1 LGHNA and CDR2 YSLEER. The CDR3 sequence is 16 residues long. CDR3 DNA sequence: TGCGCCAGCAGCCAAGATTGGGACAGGGAAAACAATGAGCAGTTCTTC. Translation gives CASSQDWDRENNEQFF.

This clonotype was detected many times. The V call is TRBV4-3, the J call TRBJ2-2; 12 bases align to TRBD1. This CDR3 has 18 amino acids. The trim removed 2 bases at V and 4 bases at J, leaving 8 bases unmatched. The germline V gene has CDR1 LGHNA and CDR2 YSLEER. The CDR3 reads CASSQKGQGALLTGELFF. The CDR3 region has the DNA TGCGCCAGCAGCCAAAAGGGACAGGGGGCTCTCCTCACCGGGGAGCTGTTTTTT.

This clonotype was observed a handful of times. As DNA, the CDR3 is TGTGCCAGCAGTTTATACAGCTCCTACGAGCAGTACTTC. Residues: CASSLYSSYEQYF. This chain links TRBV27 with TRBJ2-7; D is ambiguous. Germline V gives CDR1 MNHEY, CDR2 SMNVEV (reference sequence). The CDR3 spans 13 residues. V was pared by 1 base and J by 0 bases, with 4 bases between.

The rearrangement joins TRBV7-6 to TRBJ2-5, with 9 bases identical to TRBD2. V trimming: 4 bases; J trimming: 1 base; junction bases outside the gene matches: 7. This CDR3 spans 16 amino acids. Germline V CDR1 and CDR2: SGHVS, FNYEAQ. For the CDR3, the DNA is TGTGCCAGCAGCTCTATAGCGGGGGTGCTCCAAGAGACCCAGTACTTC. Translated, it gives CASSSIAGVLQETQYF.

This clonotype showed up just a few times. V and J are TRBV2 and TRBJ1-4; a weak D match, TRBD1 (5 bases). V lost 6 bases and J lost 12, with 20 bases in between. Germline V gene data show CDR1 as SNHLY and CDR2 as FYNNEI. CDR3 length: 14 residues. CDR3 sequence: CASRASRTQEQLFF. The CDR3 DNA reads as TGTGCCAGCAGGGCCTCTCGGACACAGGAACAACTGTTTTTT.

This clonotype has more than one count but fewer than ten. The chain joins TRBV4-1 to TRBJ1-2, with 9 bases that match TRBD1. This CDR3 spans 14 amino acids. V shed 6 bases and J 3 bases; nucleotides not matched to a gene: 5. Per the germline V gene, CDR1 is MGHRA and CDR2 is YSYEKL. This CDR3 is CASSGQGHYYGYTF. The CDR3 DNA reads as TGCGCCAGCAGTGGACAGGGGCATTACTATGGCTACACCTTC.

The rearrangement joins TRBV3-1 to TRBJ1-4; D remains ambiguous. This CDR3 contains 11 residues. Trimming pared 8 bases from V and 11 bases from J, leaving 12 bases between. Germline values: CDR1 LGHDT, CDR2 YNNKEL (reference sequence). As DNA, the CDR3 is TGTGCCAGCGCACAAAATGGGAAACTGTTTTTT. It translates to CASAQNGKLFF. The whole variable domain, filled in from reference TRBV3-1 and TRBJ1-4, reads DTAVSQTPKYLVTQMGNDKSIKCEQNLGHDTMYWYKQDSKKFLKIMFSYNNKELIINETVPNRFSPKSPDKAHLNLHINSLELGDSAVYFCASAQNGKLFFGSGTQLSVL.

This chain connects TRBV5-1 to TRBJ1-1; unclear D gene. V was shortened by 5 bases and J by 7 bases, with 9 bases between the two germline ends. Germline CDR1 is SGHRS and CDR2 is YFSETQ. The CDR3 loop spans 11 amino acids. CDR3 nucleotide sequence: TGCGCCAGCAGTCCGGCAATTGAAGCTTTCTTT. It translates to CASSPAIEAFF.

This clonotype was seen a handful of times. The gene calls are TRBV19 and TRBJ1-1; D may be TRBD1 (6 bases). The CDR3 covers 16 residues. V was trimmed by 4 bases and J by 0 bases, leaving 15 bases between them. The germline V gene has CDR1 LNHDA and CDR2 SQIVND (reference sequence). The CDR3 sequence is CASSNPVGHLNTEAFF. DNA for the CDR3: TGTGCCAGTAGTAATCCGGTGGGACACCTGAACACTGAAGCTTTCTTT. The complete variable domain, with remaining parts taken from reference TRBV19 and TRBJ1-1, reads DGGITQSPKYLFRKEGQNVTLSCEQNLNHDAMYWYRQDPGQGLRLIYYSQIVNDFQKGDIAEGYSVSREKKESFPLTVTSAQKNPTAFYLCASSNPVGHLNTEAFFGQGTRLTVV.

Points on this clonotype: Sequence at one end of the junction differs from germline and may be a read error. V is TRBV27 and J is TRBJ2-5; unclear D gene. This CDR3 contains 14 residues. The germline gives CDR1 MNHEY, CDR2 SMNVEV (reference sequence). The CDR3 nucleotides read TGTGCCAGCAGTGCTTGGCAGCGCGAGAAGACCCCGTACTTC. This translates into CASSAWQREKTPYF.

The J gene is TRBJ2-5, the V gene TRBV18; the D call may be TRBD1 or TRBD2 (5 bases each). CDR3 length equals 15 residues. Trimming stripped 2 bases from V and 5 bases from J, with 15 bases between. Germline CDR1 KGHSH, CDR2 LQKENI. The CDR3 DNA reads TGTGCCAGCTCACCAGTGGGACGCCCTCTGGAGACCCAGTACTTC. Amino acid sequence: CASSPVGRPLETQYF.

This clonotype was found a few times. V usage is TRBV7-2 and J usage is TRBJ1-2, with TRBD1 as a possible D gene (5 bases). The length of the CDR3 is 14 residues. Germline CDR1 is SGHTA and CDR2 is FQGNSA. Trimming removed 10 bases at V and 3 bases at J, with 18 bases between. CDR3 region: CATTGGLSHYGYTF. The CDR3 DNA sequence: TGTGCCACCACTGGGGGGTTATCTCACTATGGCTACACCTTC.

The J gene is TRBJ1-2, the V gene TRBV5-1, with 10 positions matching TRBD1. The CDR3 length is 16 residues. V was pared by 3 bases and J by 2 bases, with 7 bases of the junction left unmatched. From germline, CDR1 is SGHRS and CDR2 YFSETQ. CDR3 sequence (DNA): TGCGCCAGCAGCTCAAAACCGGGACAGGGGAACTATGGCTACACCTTC. It specifies CASSSKPGQGNYGYTF.

The genes are TRBV12-3 or TRBV12-4 and TRBJ2-5; possibly TRBD2 for D (6 bases). The V end was cut by 1 base, the J end by 2 bases, with 11 bases between. This CDR3 spans 15 amino acids. CDR3 region: CASSLGTTPQETQYF. The DNA for the CDR3 is TGTGCCAGCAGTTTAGGGACTACTCCACAAGAGACCCAGTACTTC.

This clonotype showed up just a few times. V is TRBV20-1 and J is TRBJ2-3; TRBD2 matches 8 bases. This CDR3 region has 16 residues. With V trimmed by 3 bases and J by 2 bases, 10 bases remained unmatched. Germline CDR1 reads DFQATT; CDR2 reads SNEGSKA (reference sequence). The CDR3 bases are TGCAGTGCTAGGCCTAGGCTAGCGGGTATCACAGATACGCAGTATTTT. Translation gives CSARPRLAGITDTQYF.

This clonotype was counted a few times. The chain uses TRBV27 and TRBJ1-6; 7 nucleotides align to TRBD1. Trimming removed 8 bases from V and 9 bases from J; junction bases left unmatched: 13. Germline CDR1 MNHEY, CDR2 SMNVEV (reference sequence). The CDR3 is 15 amino acids. The CDR3 DNA follows: TGTGCCAGCGGTACCGGGACAGCCCCGATTTCACCCCTCCACTTT. Amino acids: CASGTGTAPISPLHF.

This clonotype has more than one count but fewer than ten. V and J are TRBV4-3 and TRBJ1-6; 10 bases are a match to TRBD1. Germline loops: CDR1 LGHNA, CDR2 YSLEER. This CDR3 has 18 residues. J gave up 12 bases and V 0 bases, and 14 bases lay outside the gene matches. The CDR3 protein is CASSQDLDDRGRIGPLHF. CDR3 coding DNA: TGCGCCAGCAGCCAAGATTTGGACGACAGGGGGCGTATAGGACCCCTCCACTTT.